Included here is one T cell receptor beta chain sequence, with context. No antigen is known for it. It has no much larger one-base neighbor in the sample; base qualities were not kept. CDR1 SGHTA and CDR2 FQGNSA are derived from the germline V gene. From the cysteine up to the phenylalanine, the CDR3 has a length of 15 residues. The DNA shown is the 45-base CDR3, in frame from base 1. V is trimmed back by 5 bases and J by 7 bases, and the junction contains 9 bases that no gene match accounts for. These data originate in a study of PD-L1 blockade in urothelial cancer (dated by TCRdb to about 2017). With regard to the full study: Every patient began therapy in the mid-2010s and was given atezolizumab 1,200 mg intravenously every 3 weeks. Blood samples were analyzed at 3 weeks after treatment start (second dose) and at 6 weeks after treatment start. In the same patients, pretreatment tumors underwent whole exome sequencing and RNA sequencing in addition to TCR sequencing. Blood samples gave median yields of about 140,000 T cells and tens of thousands of unique TCRs, along with a median clonality of 0.080. An ECOG performance status of 0 or 1 was recorded for the patients, and 0 to 3 prior chemotherapy regimens had been received by the patients. Pretreatment blood TCR-seq was available for twenty-nine patients, at least one posttreatment blood collection was obtained for some 25 patients, and tumor TCR-seq was available for some 25 patients. Under 10 patients achieved durable clinical benefit and 20 did not. Durable clinical benefit was defined as a progression-free survival longer than 6 months, and TCR features were additionally tested against progression-free survival and overall survival. An exploratory multi-omic analysis was conducted of the somatic, immune and clinical correlates of response to PD-L1 blockade with atezolizumab in urothelial cancer. Pretreatment tumor samples and matched peripheral blood, collected serially before and after atezolizumab treatment, underwent TCR sequencing. About 85% of the 29 patients were males with bladder-origin urothelial cancer, and about 65% of the roughly 30 reported a prior smoking history.

The research as a whole found: A pretreatment peripheral blood TCR clonality below the median was linked to improved progression-free and overall survival. Patients with durable benefit showed greater expansion of tumor-associated TCR clones in peripheral blood 3 weeks after starting treatment (n ≈ 22, p = 0.022). Because the sample size was small (n ≈ 30) and many of the analyses were exploratory, the results are meant to be hypothesis-generating.

According to the study, the label for this sample's time point signals: pretreatment peripheral blood. The cohort comprised fewer than 35 patients with locally advanced or metastatic urothelial carcinoma treated at Memorial Sloan Kettering on a trial protocol. Peripheral blood mononuclear cells were collected pretreatment and during treatment, with between 1 and 8 total time points obtained per patient. The Qiagen DNeasy Blood extraction kit was used to purify genomic DNA from total PBMCs and tumor samples. PBMCs were collected pretreatment and during treatment, and were isolated and stored as previously described. Each PCR received spiked-in synthetic TCR analog templates so that absolute template abundance could be estimated from read counts. TCRbeta CDR3 regions were amplified from genomic DNA with bias-controlled V and J gene primers using the immunoSEQ assay. Sequencing of rearranged TCRbeta segments was done at approximately 20X coverage. Turning to the authors' computational methods: Sequencing errors were corrected by clustering and CDR3s were annotated against IMGT to assign V, D and J genes. Only productive TCRbeta rearrangements were used in downstream analyses, excluding out-of-frame or stop-codon sequences. To compute clonality, Shannon entropy was normalized by the log of the number of unique productive sequences and then subtracted from one. Clones differing between time points or between blood and tumor were identified using Fisher's exact test with Benjamini-Hochberg correction, with an adjusted p below 0.01 applied as the threshold. As stored in TCRdb, this immuneACCESS dataset retains in-frame rearrangements with V and J assigned. A fraction of the clones does not appear; measured against another copy, unresolved V genes explain less than half of the discrepancy, and the remainder lacks a known reason. The V and J calls and the clone size are those of that table, but D and trimming were determined from the DNA. Counted in this sample were 35,000 to 50,000 clones; 70% to 90% of them appeared once. The ten top clones hold about 17% of the sample.

The TCR comes from a man in his fifties or sixties with urothelial cancer. The V and J segments used are TRBV7-2 and TRBJ2-7; 12 junctional bases match TRBD2. The sample was PBMCs, taken around atezolizumab (anti-PD-L1) treatment. The bases read TGTGCCAGCAGCGCTAGCGGGGGGGCTTTGGGTGAGCAGTACTTC. Translated, this gives CASSASGGALGEQYF.